These T cell receptor beta chains were read from a single sample in a study of blood T cell repertoires in COVID-19. Assay: immunoSEQ multiplex PCR; the TCRdb copy retains only in-frame clones and omits some. The sample records 200,000 to 250,000 clones, around four fifths being singletons. Sequencing was performed on peripheral blood. The origin of the receptors is a woman of 80 years or more with active or convalescent COVID-19. The CDR3 runs from the conserved cysteine through the conserved F or W. The D gene is left open where the match is weak. Size is omitted from some rows. Given values are once, few, many or a class for expanded clones.

j_call,d_call,clone_size,v_call,cdr3_aa,cdr3_nt
TRBJ2-7,TRBD1,.,TRBV7-2,CASSLANAGTGYYEQYF,TGTGCCAGCAGCTTAGCGAATGCCGGGACAGGGTATTACGAGCAGTACTTC
TRBJ2-5,TRBD1,.,TRBV5-1,CASSIQGAFETQYF,TGCGCCAGCAGCATCCAGGGGGCCTTTGAGACCCAGTACTTC
TRBJ2-7,.,.,TRBV15,CATSRVIYGSYEQYF,TGTGCCACCAGCAGAGTGATTTACGGCTCCTACGAGCAGTACTTC
TRBJ2-7,.,.,TRBV6-2/TRBV6-3,CASSPLTSNLHEQYF,TGTGCCAGCAGTCCCCTTACTAGTAACCTACACGAGCAGTACTTC
TRBJ1-1,TRBD1,.,TRBV18,CASSQGQRNTEAFF,TGTGCCAGCTCCCAGGGACAGAGGAACACTGAAGCTTTCTTT
TRBJ2-5,TRBD1,.,TRBV28,CAVRDRGWGTQYF,TGTGCCGTCCGGGACAGGGGCTGGGGGACCCAGTACTTC
TRBJ1-3,.,few,TRBV7-9,CASSLAMGLSGNTIYF,TGTGCCAGCAGCTTAGCTATGGGACTTTCTGGAAACACCATATATTTT
TRBJ1-4,.,.,TRBV15,CATSRELATNEKLFF,TGTGCCACCAGCAGGGAGCTTGCAACTAATGAAAAACTGTTTTTT
TRBJ2-6,.,.,TRBV9,CASSARGYREPGANVLTF,TGTGCCAGCAGCGCCCGGGGCTACAGGGAACCTGGGGCCAACGTCCTGACTTTC
TRBJ1-1,TRBD1,.,TRBV6-6,CASTLGQGARNTEAFF,TGTGCCAGCACCCTGGGACAGGGGGCGCGGAACACTGAAGCTTTCTTT
TRBJ1-5,.,many,TRBV21-1,CASSTTDRAFDQPQHF,TGTGCCAGCAGCACAACGGACAGGGCGTTCGATCAGCCCCAGCATTTT
TRBJ1-2,TRBD1,.,TRBV18,CASSPNPQGIGYTF,TGTGCCAGCTCACCAAATCCACAGGGGATTGGCTACACCTTC
TRBJ1-2,.,.,TRBV24-1,CATSRGGDYGYTF,TGTGCCACCAGTCGAGGTGGAGACTATGGCTACACCTTC
TRBJ1-2,TRBD1,.,TRBV19,CASSIGQRDRGLGYTF,TGTGCCAGTAGTATAGGCCAACGGGACAGGGGGCTTGGCTACACCTTC
TRBJ1-2,TRBD1,few,TRBV19,CASSIDRGLYGYTF,TGTGCCAGTAGTATTGACAGGGGGCTTTATGGCTACACCTTC
TRBJ1-1,.,.,TRBV11-3,CASSLETETEAFF,TGTGCCAGCAGCTTAGAAACAGAAACTGAAGCTTTCTTT
TRBJ2-1,TRBD2,.,TRBV4-2,CASSQDLLAGTSSYNEQFF,TGTGCCAGCAGCCAAGACTTGCTAGCGGGAACGAGCTCCTACAATGAGCAGTTCTTC
TRBJ1-1,TRBD1,.,TRBV7-2,CASSLVGSGGTEAFF,TGTGCCAGCAGCTTAGTCGGATCAGGGGGCACTGAAGCTTTCTTT
TRBJ1-1,TRBD1,.,TRBV28,CASSLRDRGTTEAFF,TGTGCCAGCAGTTTACGGGACAGGGGTACGACTGAAGCTTTCTTT
TRBJ1-1,TRBD1,.,TRBV14,CASSQEIGRGSTEAFF,TGTGCCAGCAGCCAAGAAATAGGCAGGGGGTCCACTGAAGCTTTCTTT
TRBJ1-1,.,.,TRBV28,CASSVTRVITEAFF,TGTGCCAGCAGTGTTACACGGGTGATCACTGAAGCTTTCTTT
TRBJ2-1,.,.,TRBV5-1,CASSLGSRSYNEQFF,TGCGCCAGCAGCTTGGGCTCGCGCTCCTACAATGAGCAGTTCTTC
TRBJ1-5,TRBD1,.,TRBV18,CASSGTGGDQPQHF,TGTGCCAGCTCAGGGACAGGGGGAGATCAGCCCCAGCATTTT
TRBJ2-3,.,.,TRBV4-1,CASSQGLMRPKSTDTQYF,TGCGCCAGCAGCCAAGGATTAATGCGGCCTAAGTCAACAGATACGCAGTATTTT
TRBJ2-7,TRBD1,.,TRBV25-1,CASRGQGKGNGYEQYF,TGTGCCAGCAGGGGACAGGGGAAGGGAAACGGCTACGAGCAGTACTTC
TRBJ2-2,.,.,TRBV18,CASSPQVDMASGELFF,TGTGCCAGCTCACCACAGGTGGACATGGCCAGCGGGGAGCTGTTTTTT
TRBJ1-2,TRBD1,.,TRBV11-3,CASSFSDRGNGYTF,TGTGCCAGCAGCTTTTCAGACAGGGGCAATGGCTACACCTTC
TRBJ1-2,TRBD1,.,TRBV30,CAWRKGGSYYGYTF,TGTGCCTGGAGGAAAGGGGGCTCCTACTATGGCTACACCTTC
TRBJ1-3,TRBD1,.,TRBV28,CASSLRGQGLFGNTIYF,TGTGCCAGCAGCCTACGGGGACAGGGGTTATTTGGAAACACCATATATTTT
TRBJ2-6,.,.,TRBV18,CASHAGSSGANVLTF,TGTGCCAGCCACGCAGGTAGCTCTGGGGCCAACGTCCTGACTTTC
TRBJ2-2,.,once,TRBV25-1,CASIARGELFF,TGTGCCAGCATCGCCAGGGGGGAGCTGTTTTTT
TRBJ2-3,TRBD2,.,TRBV2,CASNPLSGTSGRARTDTQYF,TGTGCCAGCAACCCTCTCTCCGGGACTAGCGGGAGGGCCCGCACAGATACGCAGTATTTT